Below, 4 T cell receptor beta chains from the same sample are listed, as sequenced in a study of vaccination effects on CD4 cells after COVID-19. Profiled with immunoSEQ multiplex PCR; TCRdb holds only in-frame clones, not every one. The sample lists tens of thousands of clones, around 67% occurring once. A 10-day culture period preceded the isolation of CD4+ T cells. No antigen has been identified for these receptors. Sample: CD4+ T cells from PBMCs cultured without peptide, taken before COVID-19 vaccination. Receptors were obtained from a human donor who received a COVID-19 vaccine.

Only a few counts were recorded for this clone. CDR3: CASSQDLQVYGYTF. The CDR3, as DNA: TGTGCCAGCAGCCAAGATTTACAGGTTTATGGCTACACCTTC. J is TRBJ1-2 and V is TRBV3-1 (or the pseudogene TRBV3-2); TRBD1 is a possible D gene (5 bases). The CDR3 extends over 14 amino acids. Germline CDR1 LGHDT, CDR2 YNNKEL (reference sequence). V lost 0 bases and J 5 bases, leaving 10 bases between the germline ends.

The chain joins TRBV3-1 (or the pseudogene TRBV3-2) to TRBJ2-5; 9 nucleotides agree with TRBD1. There are 15 residues in the CDR3. V trimming: 5 bases; J trimming: 5 bases; junction bases outside the gene matches: 9. Germline V lookup: CDR1 LGHDT, CDR2 YNNKEL (reference sequence). The CDR3 nucleotides read TGTGCCAGCAGCACCGGGACAGGGCCTGGGGAGACCCAGTACTTC. Amino acid sequence: CASSTGTGPGETQYF.

This clone was seen a handful of times. The V and J genes are TRBV5-1 and TRBJ1-1, with D unclear. V was pared by 0 bases and J by 5 bases, with 11 bases between. Looked up from germline, CDR1 is SGHRS and CDR2 is YFSETQ. The CDR3 consists of 14 residues. The CDR3, as DNA: TGCGCCAGCAGCTTGGAGGCGGGGAGGACTGAAGCTTTCTTT. This translates into CASSLEAGRTEAFF. The full variable domain, completed using reference TRBV5-1 and TRBJ1-1, is KAGVTQTPRYLIKTRGQQVTLSCSPISGHRSVSWYQQTPGQGLQFLFEYFSETQRNKGNFPGRFSGRQFSNSRSEMNVSTLELGDSALYLCASSLEAGRTEAFFGQGTRLTVV.

V usage is TRBV2 and J usage is TRBJ2-5, with 7 nucleotides matching TRBD1. The CDR3 has 17 residues. J was trimmed by 5 bases and V by 6 bases; bases with no gene match: 18. Germline V CDR1 and CDR2: SNHLY, FYNNEI. CDR3 protein: CASSLDRVLRGGETQYF. CDR3 in DNA: TGTGCCAGCAGCTTAGACAGGGTATTACGGGGTGGGGAGACCCAGTACTTC.